Shown below are 14 T cell receptor beta chains from a single sample sequenced in a study of patients and donors after allogeneic stem cell transplantation. Using its own MiXCR run on the RT-PCR reads, TCRdb lists one record per CDR3 protein. The top ten clones hold about 34% of a sample with roughly 30,000 distinct CDR3 sequences, nearly 7% of them seen once. Material for sequencing was blood, either unsorted or a sorted T cell fraction (not recorded which). These TCRs come from a human donor who was either an allogeneic HSCT recipient or a stem cell or donor lymphocyte infusion donor (not recorded which). It is not recorded whose cells these are; they may come from a transplant donor.

This chain connects TRBV6-1 to TRBJ2-4; D uncertain. Per germline, CDR1 MNHNS and CDR2 SASEGT. The length of the CDR3 is 12 residues. The ends were cut back, 1 base at V and 13 bases at J, with 11 bases in the middle. The CDR3 protein is CASSEGTPGQYF. CDR3 sequence (DNA): TGTGCCAGCAGTGAAGGGACCCCGGGCCAGTACTTC.

V gene TRBV7-2 combines with J gene TRBJ2-5, with TRBD2 matching 10 bases. Germline V gives CDR1 SGHTA, CDR2 FQGNSA. V lost 4 bases and J lost 2; bases outside the gene matches: 7. This CDR3 is built from 16 residues. In DNA, the CDR3 is TGTGCCAGCAGCTGGACTAGCGGCGCGTTACAAGAGACCCAGTACTTC. This sequence encodes CASSWTSGALQETQYF.

This clonotype was observed many times. V and J are TRBV29-1 and TRBJ2-7; the D gene is possibly TRBD2 (6 bases). The V end lost 6 bases, the J end lost 3 bases, and 9 bases lay between the germline ends. The CDR3 runs to 11 residues. Germline lookup yields CDR1 SQVTM and CDR2 ANQGSEA. CDR3 amino acids: CSVGSVYEQYF. Here the CDR3 DNA reads TGCAGCGTCGGGAGCGTCTACGAGCAGTACTTC.

This clonotype has a count of ten or more. The V call is TRBV9, the J call TRBJ2-2; D remains ambiguous. CDR1 SGDLS and CDR2 YYNGEE come from the germline V gene. The V end was cut by 3 bases, the J end by 6 bases, with 3 bases between. The CDR3 consists of 11 residues. CDR3 nucleotides: TGTGCCAGCAGCGGGGCCGGGGAGCTGTTTTTT. Amino acids: CASSGAGELFF. The full variable domain, rest sourced from reference TRBV9 and TRBJ2-2, is DSGVTQTPKHLITATGQRVTLRCSPRSGDLSVYWYQQSLDQGLQFLIQYYNGEERAKGNILERFSAQQFPDLHSELNLSSLELGDSALYFCASSGAGELFFGEGSRLTVL.

This rearrangement joins TRBV6-6 to TRBJ1-6; TRBD1 matches at 7 bases. The trim removed 6 bases at V and 1 base at J, leaving 9 bases unmatched. Per the germline V gene, CDR1 is MNHNY and CDR2 is SVGAGI (reference sequence). This CDR3 is 17 amino acids long. The DNA for the CDR3 is TGTGCCAGCAGGAGGGACAGCGGAACGTCCTATAATTCACCCCTCCACTTT. Amino acid sequence: CASRRDSGTSYNSPLHF.

The genes are TRBV20-1 and TRBJ2-1; weak D call: TRBD2 (5 bases). The V and J ends lost 4 bases and 8 bases respectively, with 15 bases between them. The germline gives CDR1 DFQATT, CDR2 SNEGSKA (reference sequence). The CDR3 contains 13 residues. The CDR3 spells CSAITPLEDEQFF. The CDR3 DNA is TGCAGTGCTATAACCCCACTAGAGGATGAGCAGTTCTTC.

This clonotype was seen many times. The chain uses TRBV12-5 and TRBJ2-2, with D possibly being TRBD2 (6 bases). Germline V CDR1 and CDR2: LGHNT, FRNRAP. V lost 0 bases and J 4 bases, leaving 12 bases between the germline ends. The CDR3 has 16 amino acids. The CDR3 region is CASGLVIGSRTGELFF. CDR3 coding DNA: TGTGCTAGTGGTTTGGTAATCGGGAGTCGCACCGGGGAGCTGTTTTTT.

J is TRBJ2-7 and V is TRBV7-6; tentative D call: TRBD1 (5 bases). The V gene lost 3 bases and the J gene lost 3 bases, with 6 bases spanning the gap. This CDR3 region has 12 residues. CDR1 SGHVS and CDR2 FNYEAQ come from the germline V gene. The CDR3 region is CASSFDSYEQYF. The CDR3 DNA reads as TGTGCCAGCAGCTTTGACAGCTACGAGCAGTACTTC. The full variable domain, rest sourced from reference TRBV7-6 and TRBJ2-7, is GAGVSQSPRYKVTKRGQDVALRCDPISGHVSLYWYRQALGQGPEFLTYFNYEAQQDKSGLPNDRFSAERPEGSISTLTIQRTEQRDSAMYRCASSFDSYEQYFGPGTRLTVT.

This clonotype was seen at least ten times. The V and J genes are TRBV4-3 and TRBJ2-7, with TRBD2 identical over 8 bases. Germline loops: CDR1 LGHNA, CDR2 YSLEER. The V and J ends lost 0 bases and 12 bases, in that order; junction bases with no gene match: 7. This CDR3 has 13 residues. CDR3 sequence: CASSQDLAGGTYF. As DNA, the CDR3 is TGCGCCAGCAGCCAAGATCTTGCGGGAGGAACGTACTTC.

This clonotype came up a few times. The gene calls are TRBV28 and TRBJ2-3; maybe TRBD2 (5 bases). This CDR3 has 18 residues. With 5 bases removed from V and 1 base from J, the gap between germline ends came to 22 bases. Germline CDR1 reads MDHEN; CDR2 reads SYDVKM. The CDR3 protein is CASSQSAGGPTGTDTQYF. CDR3 DNA sequence: TGTGCCAGCAGTCAATCAGCAGGAGGCCCTACTGGCACAGATACGCAGTATTTT.

The table lists this clonotype with a few counts. CDR3 amino acids: CASSATSIGANVLTF. The CDR3 DNA follows: TGTGCCAGTAGTGCAACTAGCATTGGGGCCAACGTCCTGACTTTC. The chain combines TRBV19 with TRBJ2-6, with TRBD2 as a possible D gene (6 bases). This CDR3 comprises 15 residues. Germline CDR1 is LNHDA and CDR2 is SQIVND (reference sequence). V gave up 5 bases and J gave up 3 bases, with 11 bases separating them.

This clonotype was counted between two and nine times. V is TRBV24-1 and J is TRBJ2-5; possible D gene TRBD2, 7 bases. Trimming stripped 0 bases from V and 5 bases from J, with 12 bases between. The CDR3 consists of 15 residues. Germline CDR1 is KGHDR and CDR2 is SFDVKD. CDR3 region: CATSDLRGAGETQYF. In DNA form, the CDR3 reads TGTGCCACCAGTGATTTGCGGGGGGCAGGGGAGACCCAGTACTTC.

This clonotype was seen more than once but under ten times. The chain carries TRBV12-5 and TRBJ2-7; D is perhaps TRBD1 (6 bases). Germline assignment: CDR1 LGHNT and CDR2 FRNRAP. The length of the CDR3 is 14 residues. V was clipped by 5 bases and J by 2 bases, with 13 bases between them. CDR3: CASGLTGRTYEQYF. The CDR3 DNA follows: TGTGCTAGTGGTCTGACAGGACGAACCTACGAGCAGTACTTC.

This clonotype has ten or more counts. The CDR3 nucleotides read TGCAGCGTTGAAGGCCCGCCGGGCTACAATGAGCAGTTCTTC. This gives the protein CSVEGPPGYNEQFF. This chain connects TRBV29-1 to TRBJ2-1; no clear D. Germline CDR1 and CDR2: SQVTM and ANQGSEA. V was clipped by 1 base and J by 3 bases, with 10 bases between them. The length of the CDR3 is 14 residues.